This record looks at one T cell receptor (beta chain) sequence and its context. Its antigen is not known. J lost 5 bases, V lost 4 bases, and 7 bases had no gene match. The CDR3 loop spans 15 amino acids. Germline CDR1 and CDR2: KGHSH and LQKENI. The data originate from a study of Ad26.COV2.S vaccination and SARS-CoV-2 variants. Study summary: Vaccine-arm donor from the placebo-controlled COV1001 Ad26.COV2.S trial. Ad26.COV2.S given intramuscularly, once or twice 56 days apart.

Treatment defined: around 19 received Ad26.COV2.S at low or high dose, single or two shots; roughly five received placebo; per-sample allocation not given. Day 63 after the first vaccine or placebo injection was the time point for sampling. Vaccination used an Ad26 vector expressing Wuhan-strain SARS-CoV-2 spike. Overall study findings and caveats: Comparability of non-spike TCR breadth was observed across vaccine and placebo recipients.

Profiling relied on immunoSEQ multiplex PCR, and the TCRdb table lists in-frame clones only, not all of them. The sample holds under 550,000 clones, 88% seen once. Here the sequenced sample was peripheral blood, taken in a trial of Ad26.COV2.S vaccine versus placebo. The genes are TRBV18 and TRBJ2-2; 7 bases fit TRBD1. The source is a person between 18 and 59 years old who received the Ad26.COV2.S COVID-19 vaccine or a placebo. CDR3 in amino acids: CASSQLTGSTGELFF. CDR3 sequence (DNA): TGTGCCAGCTCACAATTGACAGGGTCGACCGGGGAGCTGTTTTTT.